The 8 T cell receptor beta chains below were found in one sample sequenced in a study of tumor-infiltrating lymphocytes in primary liver carcinoma. The approximately 17-32 mg bulk tissue piece was not sorted before simultaneous RNA and DNA extraction. Synthesis of TCR beta cDNA was carried out from 500 ng total RNA with a constant-region primer. Employing slightly modified ARM-PCR, three nested multiplex PCR rounds were run, and these gave rise to the TCR beta libraries. Forward primers for TRBV1-TRBV30 and a C-beta reverse primer served the first two PCR rounds, at about 10 cycles each. In TCRdb, the multiplex PCR reads were re-called with MiXCR into one record per CDR3 protein. The top ten clones hold approximately 14% of a sample with around 78,000 distinct CDR3 sequences, around 75% of them seen once. Sequencing used liver tumor tissue from sampling region 4. Sample subset: tumor region T4, right-lateral pole. Receptors were obtained from a woman aged 60 to 75 with primary liver carcinoma and hepatitis B virus infection.

As to this clonotype: The CDR3 carries no conserved terminal phenylalanine or tryptophan, so it likely arises from a read error. The chain has TRBV28 and TRBJ2-1; 10 nucleotides agree with TRBD2. V lost 8 bases to trimming and J lost 5 bases; unmatched junction nucleotides: 9. Germline CDR1 MDHEN, CDR2 SYDVKM. The length of the CDR3 is 15 residues. The CDR3 reads CASGPGTSDHNEQFL. For the CDR3, the DNA is TGTGCCAGCGGTCCCGGGACTAGCGATCACAATGAGCAGTTCTTA.

The chain uses TRBV12-3 or TRBV12-4 and TRBJ2-5; 10 nucleotides agree with TRBD1. The CDR3 has 15 residues. With V trimmed by 3 bases and J by 11 bases, 12 bases remained unmatched. CDR3 bases: TGTGCCAGCAGTTTCGGGACAGGGGACTTAGGGACTCAGTACTTC. Encoded protein: CASSFGTGDLGTQYF.

As to this clonotype: This CDR3 is missing its conserved last phenylalanine or tryptophan, likely due to a read error. The rearrangement links TRBV11-2 to TRBJ2-1; a possible D gene is TRBD2 (5 bases). Germline CDR1 SGHAT, CDR2 FQNNGV. The CDR3 is 15 residues long. The CDR3 coding sequence is TGTGCCTGCAGCTTGAGACTATCGATGGGCAATGAGCAGTTCTTA. Its translation: CACSLRLSMGNEQFL.

The chain couples TRBV19 to TRBJ2-1; D may be TRBD1 or TRBD2 (5 bases each). V dropped 7 bases and J dropped 2 bases, with 12 bases sitting between them. This CDR3 has 14 residues. CDR1 is LNHDA and CDR2 is SQIVND in the germline V gene (reference sequence). The chain's CDR3 is CASTRDGTYNEQFF. The CDR3 DNA follows: TGTGCCAGTACGAGGGACGGAACCTACAATGAGCAGTTCTTC.

Notes on this clonotype: Germline is not matched at one junction end, which may reflect a read error. The chain links TRBV5-6 to TRBJ2-3; TRBD2 matches at 7 bases. The CDR3 is 16 residues long. CDR1 is SGHDT and CDR2 is YYEEEE in the germline V gene. The CDR3 loop is CACSPRTRWTTDTQYF. The DNA for the CDR3 is TGTGCCTGCAGCCCTAGGACTAGATGGACCACAGATACACAGTATTTT.

A remark on this clonotype: The junction departs from the called germline gene at one end, perhaps through a read error. The rearrangement joins TRBV4-1 to TRBJ2-4; D gene uncertain. There are 14 residues in the CDR3. The germline CDR1 and CDR2 sequences are MGHRA and YSYEKL. The CDR3 spells CASSQEMPGNTQYF. For the CDR3, the DNA is TGCGCCAGCAGCCAAGAGATGCCAGGCAACACTCAGTACTTC.

About this clonotype: At one end, the junction sequence differs from germline, possibly due to a read error. This chain connects TRBV11-2 to TRBJ2-1; D unclear. Per germline, CDR1 SGHAT and CDR2 FQNNGV. The length of the CDR3 is 15 residues. Here the CDR3 DNA reads TGTGCCAGCAGAGCAAGGGTTGTTGCCTACAATGAGCAATTCTTC. Its protein is CASRARVVAYNEQFF.

The chain is built from TRBV6-5 and TRBJ1-3; the D gene is possibly TRBD1 (5 bases). This CDR3 has 13 residues. The ends were cut back, 10 bases at V and 12 bases at J, with 22 bases in the middle. Germline CDR1 is MNHEY and CDR2 is SVGAGI. The CDR3 protein is CANRRIGLDIIYF. The CDR3 DNA sequence: TGTGCCAACAGGAGGATAGGGTTAGACATCATATATTTT.